Presented here are 19 T cell receptor beta chains from one specimen sequenced in a study of blood T cell repertoires in COVID-19. TCRdb keeps only in-frame clones here, not all; method: immunoSEQ multiplex PCR. The profile covers roughly 100,000 clones, with 84% appearing a single time and roughly 4% taken by the ten largest. The sample consisted of peripheral blood. Receptors were obtained from a human donor in a cohort sampled during active COVID-19.

The chain couples TRBV6-6 to TRBJ1-3, with TRBD1 as a possible D gene (5 bases). The CDR3 runs to 14 residues. Trimming removed 6 bases at V and 1 base at J, with 10 bases between. Germline V gene lookup returns CDR1 MNHNY and CDR2 SVGAGI (reference sequence). As DNA, the CDR3 is TGTGCCAGCAGCCGGGGGGGTTCTGGAAACACCATATATTTT. As protein: CASSRGGSGNTIYF.

This clone was counted between two and nine times. This rearrangement joins TRBV19 to TRBJ1-5; the match to TRBD1 covers 10 bases. The V and J ends lost 5 bases and 11 bases, in that order; junction bases with no gene match: 6. Germline CDR1 is LNHDA and CDR2 is SQIVND (reference sequence). CDR3 size: 13 residues. This chain's CDR3 is CASSDRGPLAQHF. The DNA for the CDR3 is TGTGCCAGTAGTGACAGGGGGCCATTGGCCCAGCATTTT.

This clone was recorded once. The chain is built from TRBV4-3 and TRBJ2-3; a weak D match, TRBD2 (7 bases). Between the trimmed V and J ends, which lost 0 bases and 3 bases, there was a span of 19 bases. The CDR3 is 18 residues long. Germline lookup yields CDR1 LGHNA and CDR2 YSLEER. The CDR3 region has the DNA TGCGCCAGCAGCCAAGACTGGAGCGCGGGAGACAGGACAGATACGCAGTATTTT. This encodes CASSQDWSAGDRTDTQYF.

This clone came up many times. This chain links TRBV6-5 with TRBJ1-5; 8 bases are shared with TRBD1. Germline trimming cut 6 bases from V and 5 bases from J; bases unmatched to any gene: 6. Germline CDR1 MNHEY, CDR2 SVGAGI. CDR3 length equals 14 residues. CDR3 loop: CASRSTGAYQPQHF. DNA of the CDR3: TGTGCCAGCAGATCGACAGGGGCCTATCAGCCCCAGCATTTT.

The chain combines TRBV7-9 with TRBJ2-5; no reliable D call. CDR3 length: 14 amino acids. Germline V lookup: CDR1 SEHNR, CDR2 FQNEAQ (reference sequence). V was pared by 1 base and J by 6 bases, with 12 bases between. CDR3 amino acids: CASSLEPTVKTQYF. In DNA, the CDR3 is TGTGCCAGCAGCTTAGAGCCAACAGTGAAGACCCAGTACTTC.

The rearrangement links TRBV19 to TRBJ2-3; 9 bases map to TRBD1. V lost 4 bases to trimming and J lost 3 bases; unmatched junction nucleotides: 5. Germline CDR1 reads LNHDA; CDR2 reads SQIVND (reference sequence). CDR3 size: 15 residues. This CDR3 is CASSTGQGGTDTQYF. The DNA for the CDR3 is TGTGCCAGTAGTACGGGACAGGGTGGGACAGATACGCAGTATTTT.

The chain combines TRBV19 with TRBJ2-3; 7 bases line up with TRBD2. Germline V gives CDR1 LNHDA, CDR2 SQIVND (reference sequence). V lost 5 bases and J lost 0; bases outside the gene matches: 5. This CDR3 spans 15 amino acids. The CDR3, as DNA: TGTGCCAGTAGTCTTAGCGGGCAAAGCACAGATACGCAGTATTTT. The encoded protein is CASSLSGQSTDTQYF. Complete variable domain (other parts from reference TRBV19 and TRBJ2-3): DGGITQSPKYLFRKEGQNVTLSCEQNLNHDAMYWYRQDPGQGLRLIYYSQIVNDFQKGDIAEGYSVSREKKESFPLTVTSAQKNPTAFYLCASSLSGQSTDTQYFGPGTRLTVL.

V and J are TRBV7-2 and TRBJ2-3; 8 bases map to TRBD1. CDR1 SGHTA and CDR2 FQGNSA come from the germline V gene. The CDR3 length is 15 residues. Trimming took 2 bases from V and 5 from J; bases not matched to a gene: 6. In DNA form, the CDR3 reads TGTGCCAGCAGCTTATCAGGGGGCTTCTTAGATACGCAGTATTTT. Residues: CASSLSGGFLDTQYF.

This clone is a singleton in its sample. The J gene is TRBJ1-1, the V gene TRBV19; D unresolved. The CDR3 sequence is 12 residues long. CDR1 is LNHDA and CDR2 is SQIVND in the germline V gene (reference sequence). With 5 bases removed from V and 4 bases from J, the gap between germline ends came to 8 bases. In DNA form, the CDR3 reads TGTGCCAGTAGTCCTGCGGGCACTGAAGCTTTCTTT. The encoded protein is CASSPAGTEAFF.

The chain links TRBV7-8 to TRBJ1-2; D is unclear. This CDR3 region has 17 residues. Germline V gives CDR1 SGHVS, CDR2 FQNEAQ. V lost 5 bases and J lost 0, with 19 bases in between. Here the CDR3 DNA reads TGTGCCAGCAGCCCGCGGGATGCTTATCGAGCTAACTATGGCTACACCTTC. As protein: CASSPRDAYRANYGYTF.

The V gene is TRBV5-1, the J gene TRBJ1-1; the D gene is possibly TRBD1 (5 bases). The CDR3 contains 15 residues. The V and J ends lost 4 bases and 0 bases respectively, with 13 bases between them. Germline V gene lookup returns CDR1 SGHRS and CDR2 YFSETQ. DNA for the CDR3: TGCGCCAGCAGCCAGGAACAGGCGATGAACACTGAAGCTTTCTTT. Translation gives CASSQEQAMNTEAFF.

The chain joins TRBV11-3 to TRBJ1-4; 7 bases align to TRBD1. J lost 8 bases, V lost 0 bases, and 9 bases had no gene match. CDR1 SGHNT and CDR2 YENEEA come from the germline V gene. CDR3 size: 16 residues. In DNA, the CDR3 is TGTGCCAGCAGCTTAGATCCGGGACAGCGAAGGGAAAAACTGTTTTTT. Translation: CASSLDPGQRREKLFF.

The chain joins TRBV28 to TRBJ1-2; the match to TRBD1 covers 7 bases. Germline-derived CDR1 and CDR2 are MDHEN and SYDVKM. Trimming took 8 bases from V and 2 from J; bases not matched to a gene: 8. There are 14 residues in the CDR3. CDR3 amino acids: CASHSPGQNYGYTF. Here the CDR3 DNA reads TGTGCCAGCCACTCCCCGGGACAGAACTATGGCTACACCTTC.

The gene calls are TRBV21-1 and TRBJ1-3; TRBD1 is the table's D call and was not checked against the DNA. TRBV21-1 is termed a pseudogene. The CDR3 has 23 residues. The CDR3 sequence: CASSKVELRGQGVPSPSGNTIYF. The CDR3 nucleotides read TGTGCCAGCAGCAAAGTTGAATTAAGAGGACAGGGGGTGCCTTCCCCGTCTGGAAACACCATATATTTT.

In its sample, this clone was seen once. For the CDR3, the DNA is TGTGCCAGCAGCTTAGAACGTGAGGACTTGCAGTACTTC. Amino acid sequence: CASSLEREDLQYF. J is TRBJ2-7 and V is TRBV7-2, with D possibly matching TRBD2 (5 bases). The V gene's germline CDR1 is SGHTA and CDR2 FQGNSA. The CDR3 runs to 13 residues. Between the trimmed V and J ends, which lost 1 base and 9 bases, there was a span of 13 bases.

This chain links TRBV7-2 with TRBJ1-2, with a possible D match to TRBD1 (6 bases). V was cut by 2 bases and J by 4 bases, with 17 bases left in between. Germline V gene data show CDR1 as SGHTA and CDR2 as FQGNSA. The CDR3 totals 16 residues. The CDR3 loop is CASSLRLSTGLYGYTF. In nucleotides, the CDR3 is TGTGCCAGCAGCTTAAGGCTATCGACAGGACTCTATGGCTACACCTTC.

This sequence joins TRBV9 and TRBJ1-4, with 7 bases matching TRBD1. The CDR3 is 15 amino acids. Losses at the gene ends were 3 bases for V and 3 bases for J; bases not matched to a gene: 5. Germline V gene lookup returns CDR1 SGDLS and CDR2 YYNGEE. CDR3 bases: TGTGCCAGCAGCGCCTCCGGGACAGCTAATGAAAAACTGTTTTTT. This codes for CASSASGTANEKLFF.

The J gene is TRBJ1-3, the V gene TRBV7-6; D is perhaps TRBD1 (6 bases). Per germline, CDR1 SGHVS and CDR2 FNYEAQ. V lost 5 bases and J lost 7, with 15 bases in between. The CDR3 is 14 residues long. CDR3 DNA: TGTGCCAGCAGCCATGGACAGAAGGGGAACACCATATATTTT. Protein: CASSHGQKGNTIYF.

This clone was found a few times. The chain combines TRBV29-1 with TRBJ1-2; 7 nucleotides agree with TRBD1. The V and J ends lost 6 bases and 5 bases, in that order; junction bases with no gene match: 9. This CDR3 is built from 13 residues. Germline V gene lookup returns CDR1 SQVTM and CDR2 ANQGSEA. DNA for the CDR3: TGCAGCGTAGAGGACAGGAGTTTGTATGGCTACACCTTC. This codes for CSVEDRSLYGYTF.